This T cell receptor beta chain was observed in a study of blood T cell repertoires in COVID-19. In the study overall: Sites in the United States, Italy and Spain provided acute and convalescent COVID-19 samples. Sample material is recorded as cDNA or gDNA derived from T cells, B-cell-depleted T cells, or PBMCs.

Germline CDR1 reads MNHEY; CDR2 reads SMNVEV (reference sequence). This CDR3 is built from 13 residues. Deletions cut 6 bases from V and 6 bases from J, with 12 bases between. Authors' processing steps: Scientists estimated how many nucleated cells there were by amplifying reference gene primers. Generated by immunoSEQ multiplex PCR, the TCRdb table keeps only in-frame clones and is missing some. The V and J calls and clone size were taken over from that table, and D and trimming were inferred from the DNA. The data hold just over 250,000 clones, with around 89% observed a single time. The clonotype originates from a man in his 60s who had recovered from COVID-19. The rearrangement links TRBV27 to TRBJ1-5; a weak D match, TRBD1 (6 bases). The material sequenced was peripheral blood. The CDR3 is CASSRGRGQPQHF. CDR3 DNA: TGTGCCAGCAGCAGGGGAAGGGGTCAGCCCCAGCATTTT.